What follows are 29 T cell receptor beta chains derived from one specimen sequenced in a study of tumor and adjacent non-tumor tissue in lung cancer. This sample's RNA came from whole unsorted tissue. Distant lung tissue was collected more than 3 cm away from the tumor edge. TCRbeta libraries were built with three rounds of nested PCR, modified from ARM-PCR. TCRdb re-analysed the multiplex PCR reads in MiXCR, keeping a single row per CDR3 protein. The sample has about 86,000 distinct CDR3 sequences; more than 75% are singletons. The sequencing sample was made of distant non-tumor lung tissue. Source of these receptors: a woman in her fifties or sixties with non-small cell lung cancer.

To note about this clonotype: At one boundary the junction diverges from the germline segment, which might be a read error. The CDR3 nucleotides are TGTGCCGGCAGCCGGACTGACACTGCCTACGAGCAGTACTTC. Its translation: CAGSRTDTAYEQYF. This sequence joins TRBV11-2 and TRBJ2-7, with D possibly TRBD2 on 5 matching bases. Per germline, CDR1 SGHAT and CDR2 FQNNGV. There are 14 residues in the CDR3.

Comments on this clonotype: A read error may account for a junction end that differs from germline. The chain links TRBV11-2 to TRBJ2-7; D could derive from TRBD1 or TRBD2 (5 bases each). Germline values: CDR1 SGHAT, CDR2 FQNNGV. This CDR3 has 13 amino acids. The CDR3 protein is CASSLDVGDEQYF. CDR3 nucleotides: TGTGCCAGCAGCTTAGATGTAGGGGACGAACAGTACTTC. The full variable domain, its missing parts supplied by reference TRBV11-2 and TRBJ2-7, is EAGVAQSPRYKIIEKRQSVAFWCNPISGHATLYWYQQILGQGPKLLIQFQNNGVVDDSQLPKDRFSAERLKGVDSTLKIQPAKLEDSAVYLCASSLDVGDEQYFGPGTRLTVT.

A remark on this clonotype: The CDR3 carries no conserved terminal phenylalanine or tryptophan, so it likely arises from a read error. J is TRBJ2-7 and V is TRBV6-1; TRBD2 matches at 8 bases. Germline CDR1 reads MNHNS; CDR2 reads SASEGT. This CDR3 spans 13 amino acids. The CDR3: CTGSAGGGYEQYL. In DNA, the CDR3 is TGTACCGGCAGTGCCGGGGGGGGATACGAGCAGTACTTA.

The chain recombines TRBV2 with TRBJ2-7; D is uncertain. With 7 bases removed from V and 0 bases from J, the gap between germline ends came to 13 bases. The germline V gene encodes CDR1 SNHLY and CDR2 FYNNEI. This CDR3 is built from 14 residues. The CDR3 reads CASIPAQISYEQYF. CDR3 DNA sequence: TGTGCCAGCATCCCGGCCCAGATCTCCTACGAGCAGTACTTC.

Worth noting for this clonotype: Its ends do not fully match the called genes, so a read error is possible. The chain joins TRBV5-5 to TRBJ2-1, with 7 bases identical to TRBD2. The J call is doubtful: the DNA matches TRBJ2-7 better. Germline V gene sequence: CDR1 SGHKS, CDR2 YYEKEE (reference sequence). CDR3 length equals 15 residues. The CDR3 region is CASRLGGWQYNEQYF. The DNA of the CDR3 is TGTGCCAGCAGATTGGGAGGGTGGCAATACAATGAGCAGTACTTC.

With regard to this clonotype: The junction departs from the called germline gene at one end, perhaps through a read error. The chain has TRBV7-8 and TRBJ2-5; D gene uncertain. The CDR3 is made up of 15 amino acids. Germline loops: CDR1 SGHVS, CDR2 FQNEAQ. The CDR3 spells CASSFSSETQETLYF. The CDR3 DNA follows: TGTGCCAGCAGCTTTTCCTCGGAGACCCAAGAGACCCTGTACTTC.

As concerns this clonotype: Mismatch with germline at one junction end may stem from a read error. The chain employs TRBV29-1 and TRBJ2-2; D possibly corresponds to TRBD1 (5 bases). This CDR3 has 14 residues. In germline, CDR1 is SQVTM, CDR2 ANQGSEA. CDR3 DNA sequence: TGCAGGGTTCGAGGAGAGGTGGACACCGTGGAGCTGTTTTTT. This gives the protein CRVRGEVDTVELFF.

V is TRBV7-3 and J is TRBJ2-1; tentative D call: TRBD2 (6 bases). Germline values: CDR1 SGHTA, CDR2 FQGTGA. The CDR3 spans 15 residues. Deletions cut 2 bases from V and 8 bases from J, with 16 bases between. For the CDR3, the DNA is TGTGCCAGCAGCTTAGCCCGCGGGATACTTGATGAGCAGTTCTTC. Residues: CASSLARGILDEQFF.

As concerns this clonotype: At one boundary the junction diverges from the germline segment, which might be a read error. The chain links TRBV4-2 to TRBJ1-5; D gene unclear. The CDR3 extends over 15 amino acids. Germline CDR1 LGHNA, CDR2 YNFKEQ. CDR3 amino acids: CASIQDLTSNHPQHF. The CDR3 DNA reads as TGTGCAAGCATCCAAGACCTCACTAGCAATCATCCCCAGCATTTT.

Details on this clonotype: Without the conserved terminal phenylalanine or tryptophan, this CDR3 likely stems from a read error. The chain is built from TRBV4-2 and TRBJ1-5; D uncertain. This CDR3 has 15 amino acids. Germline V gives CDR1 LGHNA, CDR2 YNFKEQ. As DNA, the CDR3 is TGTGCCGGCAGCCAGCAAGAGGGAAGCAATCAGCCCCAGCATTAT. Protein product: CAGSQQEGSNQPQHY.

For this clonotype: Likely a read error: the CDR3 ends without its conserved phenylalanine or tryptophan. It is unclear where the CDR3 begins or ends on the DNA, so no DNA is shown, and the CDR3 is as TCRdb lists it. The chain combines TRBV5-1 with TRBJ2-1; TRBD2 reflects the table's D call only, with no check against the DNA. Per the germline V gene, CDR1 is SGHRS and CDR2 is YFSETQ. 15 amino acids form the CDR3, both terminal residues included. Here the CDR3 reads CASSLGLAAYNELFL.

Concerning this clonotype: Lacking the conserved final phenylalanine or tryptophan, this CDR3 likely reflects a read error. The DNA is left out, because the CDR3 cannot be placed on it with certainty; the CDR3 is given as TCRdb lists it. The chain recombines TRBV10-3 with TRBJ2-2; the table's TRBD2 call for D was not verified on the DNA. Germline V gene sequence: CDR1 ENHRY, CDR2 SYGVKD. Including both end residues, the CDR3 is 16 amino acids long. CDR3 in amino acids: CAISEPSGRYTGEPFL.

CDR3 sequence: CSASLGTSGWYDVQFF. CDR3 bases: TGCAGTGCTAGCCTAGGGACAAGCGGGTGGTACGATGTGCAGTTCTTC. V usage is TRBV20-1 and J usage is TRBJ2-1; tentatively, D is TRBD1 or TRBD2 (6 bases each). The CDR3 runs 16 residues. Trimming cost V 3 bases and J 12 bases, with 27 bases left between them. CDR1 DFQATT and CDR2 SNEGSKA come from the germline V gene (reference sequence).

In the case of this clonotype: This CDR3 is missing its conserved last phenylalanine or tryptophan, likely due to a read error. V and J are TRBV6-2 or TRBV6-3 and TRBJ2-7, with 9 nucleotides matching TRBD1. Trimming at V came to 7 bases and at J to 5 bases, leaving 6 bases not matched to a gene. The CDR3 totals 13 residues. Per the germline V gene, CDR1 is MNHEY and CDR2 is SVGEGT. The CDR3 DNA is TGTGCCAGCAATGACAGGGGGAGCCACGAGCAGTACTTA. Its protein product is CASNDRGSHEQYL.

There are many counts of this clonotype. This chain uses TRBV28 with TRBJ2-3; 10 bases agree with TRBD2. V lost 5 bases to trimming and J lost 2 bases; unmatched junction nucleotides: 7. Looked up from germline, CDR1 is MDHEN and CDR2 is SYDVKM. CDR3 length: 16 amino acids. This CDR3 reads CASSLRTSGITDTQYF. The CDR3 DNA is TGTGCCAGCAGTCTCAGGACTAGCGGTATCACAGATACGCAGTATTTT. Variable domain in full (rest from reference TRBV28 and TRBJ2-3): DVKVTQSSRYLVKRTGEKVFLECVQDMDHENMFWYRQDPGLGLRLIYFSYDVKMKEKGDIPEGYSVSREKKERFSLILESASTNQTSMYLCASSLRTSGITDTQYFGPGTRLTVL.

This clonotype showed up many times. CDR3 in DNA: TGTGCCACCAGTGATTTTTTGGGCCTCGGTACCTCCAATGAGCAGTTCTTC. It translates to CATSDFLGLGTSNEQFF. The chain combines TRBV24-1 with TRBJ2-1; no clear D. Germline V gene data show CDR1 as KGHDR and CDR2 as SFDVKD. This CDR3 spans 17 amino acids. The V gene lost 1 base and the J gene lost 6 bases, with 18 bases spanning the gap.

This chain connects TRBV6-6 to TRBJ2-7; no definite D call. Germline loops: CDR1 MNHNY, CDR2 SVGAGI (reference sequence). Trimming removed 2 bases at V and 5 bases at J, with 4 bases between. There are 11 residues in the CDR3. CDR3 region: CASSYGHEQYF. CDR3 DNA sequence: TGTGCCAGCAGTTACGGCCACGAGCAGTACTTC.

With respect to this clonotype: At one end, the junction sequence differs from germline, possibly due to a read error. The rearrangement joins TRBV6-6 to TRBJ1-1; D remains unclear. The CDR3 length is 17 residues. The germline CDR1 and CDR2 sequences are MNHNY and SVGAGI (reference sequence). The CDR3 loop is CASSYGPWSVGDTEASF. CDR3 nucleotides: TGTGCCAGCAGTTACGGGCCTTGGTCAGTGGGAGACACTGAAGCTTCCTTT.

This clonotype has only a few counts. Relative to the germline gene, one junction end is altered; a read error may explain this. The chain links TRBV14 to TRBJ1-2; 8 nucleotides line up with TRBD1. CDR1 SGHDN and CDR2 FVKESK come from the germline V gene. There are 15 residues in the CDR3. The CDR3 is CASSQGDRWDYGHTF. CDR3 in DNA: TGTGCCAGCAGCCAAGGGGACAGGTGGGACTATGGCCACACCTTC.

Turning to this clonotype: Since no conserved phenylalanine or tryptophan closes the CDR3, a read error is the likely cause. The chain couples TRBV4-1 to TRBJ2-7; either TRBD1 or TRBD2 may supply D (5 bases each). CDR3 length: 15 residues. CDR1 and CDR2 from the germline V gene are MGHRA and YSYEKL. The CDR3 sequence is CASNQSGTNSYEQYL. The CDR3 bases are TGCGCCAGCAACCAATCCGGGACGAACTCCTACGAGCAGTACTTA.

The gene calls are TRBV10-3 and TRBJ2-7; perhaps TRBD2 as D (5 bases). Germline V gives CDR1 ENHRY, CDR2 SYGVKD. The germline V and J ends were trimmed by 7 bases and 2 bases, with 12 bases remaining between them. The CDR3 consists of 13 residues. The CDR3 region has the DNA TGTGCCATCACCCGGAGGCCCCCCTACGAGCAGTACTTC. This gives the protein CAITRRPPYEQYF.

Concerning this clonotype: This sequence may be a read error, since a much larger clone differs from it by one base. This rearrangement joins TRBV28 to TRBJ1-5; TRBD1 is a possible D gene (5 bases). Per the germline V gene, CDR1 is MDHEN and CDR2 is SYDVKM. This CDR3 has 14 residues. The CDR3 is CASRATDSNQSQHF. The CDR3 DNA reads as TGTGCCAGCAGGGCGACAGATAGCAATCAGTCCCAGCATTTT.

The chain is built from TRBV10-3 and TRBJ2-5, with a possible D match to TRBD1 (5 bases). The J call may be in error: the DNA end matches TRBJ2-1 better. Germline V gene sequence: CDR1 ENHRY, CDR2 SYGVKD. CDR3 length equals 13 residues. CDR3 sequence (DNA): TGTGCCGCCTTGACTCAGGGAAAAGAGACCCAGTTCTTC. Residues: CAALTQGKETQFF.

V gene TRBV20-1 combines with J gene TRBJ2-1; 8 bases map to TRBD2. Trimming cost V 7 bases and J 9 bases; bases outside gene matches: 11. The germline gives CDR1 DFQATT, CDR2 SNEGSKA (reference sequence). The CDR3 spans 13 residues. The CDR3 loop is CSGWREDRIEQFF. CDR3 DNA: TGCAGTGGTTGGCGGGAGGATAGGATTGAGCAGTTCTTC.

Turning to this clonotype: A junction end diverges from the germline sequence, so it may reflect a read error. The CDR3 here is CAISSGPHYEHYF. In DNA, the CDR3 is TGTGCCATCAGTTCCGGACCCCACTACGAGCACTACTTC. This chain connects TRBV6-6 to TRBJ2-7; D unresolved. CDR3 size: 13 residues. Germline CDR1 is MNHNY and CDR2 is SVGAGI (reference sequence).

This clonotype was seen once. V is TRBV29-1 and J is TRBJ2-5; TRBD2 agrees at 9 bases. V shed 8 bases and J 2 bases; nucleotides not matched to a gene: 12. The CDR3 length is 15 residues. The germline V gene has CDR1 SQVTM and CDR2 ANQGSEA. The CDR3 nucleotides read TGCAGCCTCCGACCAGCGGGGGGTTTACAAGAGACCCAGTACTTC. It codes for CSLRPAGGLQETQYF.

This clonotype occurred many times. This chain joins TRBV29-1 and TRBJ1-1; possible D gene TRBD1, 5 bases. The CDR3 consists of 14 residues. V gave up 7 bases and J gave up 0 bases, with 15 bases separating them. The germline CDR1 and CDR2 sequences are SQVTM and ANQGSEA. DNA for the CDR3: TGCAGCGGCACAGGCCCCGGGGTGAACACTGAAGCTTTCTTT. As protein: CSGTGPGVNTEAFF. Together with reference TRBV29-1 and TRBJ1-1, the CDR3 gives the full variable domain: SAVISQKPSRDICQRGTSLTIQCQVDSQVTMMFWYRQQPGQSLTLIATANQGSEATYESGFVIDKFPISRPNLTFSTLTVSNMSPEDSSIYLCSGTGPGVNTEAFFGQGTRLTVV.

This clonotype came up once. A read error is likely, as this CDR3 ends without the conserved phenylalanine or tryptophan. The chain uses TRBV6-2 or TRBV6-3 and TRBJ2-1; TRBD2 might be the D (6 bases). Deletions cut 4 bases from V and 9 bases from J, with 22 bases between. Germline CDR1 reads MNHEY; CDR2 reads SVGEGT. This CDR3 region has 16 residues. The CDR3 region has the DNA TGTGCCAGCAGTTCCTTCGGCGGGATAGGGCTTGGTGAGCAGTTCTTG. It is translated as CASSSFGGIGLGEQFL.

The V gene is TRBV5-6, the J gene TRBJ1-2, with 8 nucleotides matching TRBD1. Germline V lookup: CDR1 SGHDT, CDR2 YYEEEE. Unmatched junction bases numbered 11, after V lost 4 bases and J lost 6 bases. This CDR3 is 15 amino acids long. The CDR3 region has the DNA TGTGCCAGCAGCCCTCACGGACAGGGATTAAATGGCTACACCTTC. Residues: CASSPHGQGLNGYTF.